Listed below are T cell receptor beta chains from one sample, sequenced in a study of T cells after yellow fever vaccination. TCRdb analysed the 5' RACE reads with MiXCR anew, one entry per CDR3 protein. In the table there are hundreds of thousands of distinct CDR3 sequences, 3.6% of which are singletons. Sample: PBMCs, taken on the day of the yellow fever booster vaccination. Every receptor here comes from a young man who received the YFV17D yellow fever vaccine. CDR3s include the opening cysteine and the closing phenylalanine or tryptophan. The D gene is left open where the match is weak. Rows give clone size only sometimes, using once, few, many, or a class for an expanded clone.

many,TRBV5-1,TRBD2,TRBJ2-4,CASSSTSGENIQYF,TGCGCCAGCAGCTCTACTAGCGGGGAAAACATTCAGTACTTC
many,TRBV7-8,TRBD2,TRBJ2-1,CASSLPGGYNEQFF,TGTGCCAGCAGCTTACCGGGGGGGTACAATGAGCAGTTCTTC
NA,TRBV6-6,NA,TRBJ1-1,CASSSDRYTEAFF,TGTGCCAGCAGCTCCGACAGATACACTGAAGCTTTCTTT
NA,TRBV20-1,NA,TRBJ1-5,CSAMRSKGQPQHF,TGCAGTGCTATGCGATCAAAGGGCCAGCCCCAGCATTTT
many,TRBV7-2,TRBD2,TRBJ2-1,CASSSRLAGGRNEQFF,TGTGCCAGCAGCTCCAGACTAGCGGGGGGGCGTAATGAGCAGTTCTTC
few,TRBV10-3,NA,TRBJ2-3,CAISTQTDTQYF,TGTGCCATCAGTACCCAAACGGATACGCAGTATTTT
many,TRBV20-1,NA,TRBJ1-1,CSARHIRANTEAFF,TGCAGTGCTCGGCACATTAGGGCTAACACTGAAGCTTTCTTT
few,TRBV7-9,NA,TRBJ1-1,CASSPGALGTEAFF,TGTGCCAGCAGCCCCGGGGCCTTGGGCACTGAAGCTTTCTTT
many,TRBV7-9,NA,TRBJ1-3,CASSLGVAGNTIYF,TGTGCCAGCAGCTTAGGCGTGGCTGGAAACACCATATATTTT
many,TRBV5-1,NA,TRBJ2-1,CASSILTSGNEQFF,TGCGCCAGCTCCATATTAACCTCCGGCAATGAGCAGTTCTTC
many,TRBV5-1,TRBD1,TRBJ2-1,CASSLVGTARDDEQFF,TGCGCCAGCAGCTTGGTGGGGACAGCGAGGGACGATGAGCAGTTCTTC
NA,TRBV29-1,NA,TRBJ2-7,CSVEFIAGRVEQYF,TGCAGCGTTGAATTTATTGCAGGGCGGGTGGAGCAGTACTTC
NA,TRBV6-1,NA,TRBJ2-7,CASSTGEHEQYF,TGTGCCAGCAGTACCGGTGAGCACGAGCAGTACTTC
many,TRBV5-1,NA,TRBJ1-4,CASSSGDFTNEKLFF,TGCGCCAGCAGCTCCGGGGACTTTACTAATGAAAAACTGTTTTTT
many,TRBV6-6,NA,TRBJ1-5,CASSYYGARGGGQPQHF,TGTGCCAGCAGTTACTATGGAGCCAGGGGTGGCGGCCAGCCCCAGCATTTT
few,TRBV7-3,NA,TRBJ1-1,CASRVGLNTEAFF,TGTGCCAGCAGGGTGGGGTTGAACACTGAAGCTTTCTTT
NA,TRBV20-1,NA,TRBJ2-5,CSAAPGPDQETQYF,TGCAGTGCAGCACCGGGACCGGACCAAGAGACCCAGTACTTC
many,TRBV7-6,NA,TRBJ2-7,CASSSDPSYEQYF,TGTGCCAGCAGCTCTGACCCGTCCTACGAGCAGTACTTC
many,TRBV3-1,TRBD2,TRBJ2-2,CASSPGLAGVSNTGELFF,TGTGCCAGCAGCCCCGGACTAGCGGGGGTCTCGAACACCGGGGAGCTGTTTTTT
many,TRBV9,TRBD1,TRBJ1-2,CASSVDGQGNNYGYTF,TGTGCCAGCAGCGTAGATGGACAGGGGAATAACTATGGCTACACCTTC
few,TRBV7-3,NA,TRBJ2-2,CASSSTAGGVTGELFF,TGTGCCAGCAGCTCCACAGCCGGAGGGGTCACCGGGGAGCTGTTTTTT
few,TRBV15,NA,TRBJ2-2,CATSGYREGTGELFF,TGTGCCACCAGCGGATACAGGGAGGGGACCGGGGAGCTGTTTTTT
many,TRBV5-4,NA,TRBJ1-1,CASTPPDRNTEAFF,TGTGCCAGCACCCCACCGGACAGGAACACTGAAGCTTTCTTT
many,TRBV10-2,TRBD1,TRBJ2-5,CASRGQGIIETQYF,TGCGCCAGCAGGGGACAGGGGATAATCGAGACCCAGTACTTC
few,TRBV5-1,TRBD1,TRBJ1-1,CASSLERTGGTEAFF,TGCGCCAGCAGCTTGGAGAGGACAGGGGGCACTGAAGCTTTCTTT
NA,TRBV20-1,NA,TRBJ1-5,CSAAQRVFDGNQPQHF,TGCAGTGCTGCACAAAGGGTGTTTGACGGCAATCAGCCCCAGCATTTT
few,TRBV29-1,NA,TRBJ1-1,CSVEDGGTVGAFF,TGCAGCGTTGAAGATGGGGGGACCGTGGGAGCTTTCTTT
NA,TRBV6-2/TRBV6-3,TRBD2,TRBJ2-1,CASSFSGGERWEQFF,TGTGCCAGCAGCTTCAGCGGGGGGGAAAGATGGGAGCAGTTCTTC
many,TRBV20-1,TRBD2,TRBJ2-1,CSATSGGREQFF,TGCAGTGCCACTAGCGGCGGGCGTGAGCAGTTCTTC
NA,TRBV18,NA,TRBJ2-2,CASSPPGPLSNTGELFF,TGTGCCAGCTCGCCTCCAGGGCCCTTATCGAACACCGGGGAGCTGTTTTTT
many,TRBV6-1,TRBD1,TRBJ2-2,CASSDLGQVVRTGELFF,TGTGCCAGCAGTGACCTCGGACAGGTGGTTCGCACCGGGGAGCTGTTTTTT
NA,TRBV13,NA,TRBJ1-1,CASSEDRGPGNTEAFF,TGTGCCAGCAGCGAAGATCGGGGACCCGGGAACACTGAAGCTTTCTTT
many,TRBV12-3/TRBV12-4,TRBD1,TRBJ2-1,CASELEAGTGGMNEQFF,TGTGCCAGCGAATTGGAAGCCGGGACAGGGGGCATGAATGAGCAGTTCTTC
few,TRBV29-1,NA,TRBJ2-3,CSAEPELAHGFGDTQYF,TGCAGCGCCGAGCCTGAACTAGCTCACGGTTTCGGAGATACGCAGTATTTT
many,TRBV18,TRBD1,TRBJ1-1,CASSPGQGGTEAFF,TGTGCCAGCTCACCTGGACAGGGAGGTACTGAAGCTTTCTTT
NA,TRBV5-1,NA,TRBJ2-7,CASSLGREQYF,TGCGCCAGCAGCTTGGGGCGCGAGCAGTACTTC
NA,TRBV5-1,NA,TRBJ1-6,CASSVNRVSNSPLHF,TGCGCCAGCAGCGTAAACAGGGTGAGCAATTCACCCCTCCACTTT